Below are 11 T cell receptor beta chains sequenced from a single sample in a study of human T cells and chemical hapten exposure. TCRdb recomputed calls from the RACE reads with MiXCR, one row per CDR3 protein. The sample lists some 400,000 distinct CDR3 sequences; 4.5% to 5.5% were seen once. As to time point: pre-sensitization, week 0. The treatment here: therapeutic diphenylcyclopropenone sensitization with weekly scalp DPC. Source: whole blood, taken in connection with sensitization to the hapten diphenylcyclopropenone (DPC). These receptor sequences come from a woman aged 45-65 years with alopecia areata. Some clones in this sample may be carry-over from other donors' samples.

At least ten counts were recorded for this clonotype. CDR3 in DNA: TGTGCCAGCAGTTCCATCTGGGGGCAGTTCTTC. Translation: CASSSIWGQFF. The rearrangement joins TRBV27 to TRBJ2-1; D ambiguous. V dropped 4 bases and J dropped 12 bases, with 10 bases sitting between them. The CDR3 has 11 residues. In germline, CDR1 is MNHEY, CDR2 SMNVEV (reference sequence).

The chain is built from TRBV28 and TRBJ2-7, with D unresolved. The CDR3 has 10 amino acids. The germline V gene encodes CDR1 MDHEN and CDR2 SYDVKM. Trimming took 6 bases from V and 8 from J, leaving 8 bases between them. CDR3 nucleotide sequence: TGTGCCAGCAGCACGGGCCAGCAGTACTTC. Translated, it gives CASSTGQQYF.

The V gene is TRBV29-1, the J gene TRBJ1-2, with a possible D match to TRBD1 (5 bases). The germline V and J ends were trimmed by 5 bases and 3 bases, with 10 bases remaining between them. The CDR3 contains 12 residues. Germline V lookup: CDR1 SQVTM, CDR2 ANQGSEA. CDR3: CSVQGGDYGYTF. The CDR3 DNA sequence: TGCAGCGTTCAGGGAGGGGACTATGGCTACACCTTC. Filled out from reference TRBV29-1 and TRBJ1-2, the complete variable domain reads SAVISQKPSRDICQRGTSLTIQCQVDSQVTMMFWYRQQPGQSLTLIATANQGSEATYESGFVIDKFPISRPNLTFSTLTVSNMSPEDSSIYLCSVQGGDYGYTFGSGTRLTVV.

This clonotype was seen more than once but under ten times. The chain is built from TRBV5-1 and TRBJ1-6, with unresolved D. This CDR3 comprises 15 residues. Germline V gene lookup returns CDR1 SGHRS and CDR2 YFSETQ. The V gene lost 0 bases and the J gene lost 13 bases, with 17 bases spanning the gap. CDR3 DNA: TGCGCCAGCAGCTTGGAAACCACGCCTAACCTTCCCCTCCACTTT. The encoded protein is CASSLETTPNLPLHF. Full variable domain (rest looked up from reference TRBV5-1 and TRBJ1-6): KAGVTQTPRYLIKTRGQQVTLSCSPISGHRSVSWYQQTPGQGLQFLFEYFSETQRNKGNFPGRFSGRQFSNSRSEMNVSTLELGDSALYLCASSLETTPNLPLHFGNGTRLTVT.

J is TRBJ2-1 and V is TRBV20-1; D tentatively fits TRBD1 or TRBD2 (6 bases each). CDR3 size: 13 residues. Trimming removed 3 bases at V and 5 bases at J, with 11 bases between. Germline assignment: CDR1 DFQATT and CDR2 SNEGSKA (reference sequence). The CDR3 is CSASGGGNNEQFF. Here the CDR3 DNA reads TGCAGTGCTAGTGGAGGGGGAAACAATGAGCAGTTCTTC.

This clonotype has only a few counts. Here the CDR3 DNA reads TGTGCCAGCAGCTTAGGTCGAGCCTCAATTCTCGAAAAACTGTTTTTT. It is translated as CASSLGRASILEKLFF. This chain joins TRBV7-2 and TRBJ1-4; no clear D gene. V lost 1 base, J lost 8 bases, and 17 bases lay in between. Germline V CDR1 and CDR2: SGHTA, FQGNSA. This CDR3 region has 16 residues.

This clonotype was observed many times. This chain joins TRBV7-9 and TRBJ2-3; a possible D gene is TRBD1 (5 bases). This CDR3 has 15 amino acids. Germline V gene lookup returns CDR1 SEHNR and CDR2 FQNEAQ (reference sequence). With 4 bases removed from V and 3 bases from J, the gap between germline ends came to 14 bases. CDR3 nucleotides: TGTGCCAGCAGCTCCCCCCAGGGAATTACAGATACGCAGTATTTT. This translates into CASSSPQGITDTQYF. Full variable domain (missing parts from reference TRBV7-9 and TRBJ2-3): DTGVSQNPRHKITKRGQNVTFRCDPISEHNRLYWYRQTLGQGPEFLTYFQNEAQLEKSRLLSDRFSAERPKGSFSTLEIQRTEQGDSAMYLCASSSPQGITDTQYFGPGTRLTVL.

This clonotype was detected ten times or more. The chain couples TRBV4-3 to TRBJ1-6; D gene unclear. CDR1 LGHNA and CDR2 YSLEER come from the germline V gene. The CDR3 totals 12 residues. The germline V and J ends were trimmed by 0 bases and 10 bases, with 4 bases remaining between them. The CDR3 sequence is CASSQDGSPLHF. The CDR3 bases are TGCGCCAGCAGCCAAGACGGGTCACCCCTCCACTTT.

This clonotype has just a few counts. This chain links TRBV6-6 with TRBJ1-4, with TRBD1 as a possible D gene (6 bases). The V and J ends lost 5 bases and 8 bases respectively, with 18 bases between them. In germline, CDR1 is MNHNY, CDR2 SVGAGI (reference sequence). The CDR3 spans 15 residues. CDR3 protein: CASSLRPTTGEKLFF. The CDR3 DNA sequence: TGTGCCAGCAGTCTCCGACCGACGACAGGAGAAAAACTGTTTTTT.

This clonotype came up many times. CDR3 nucleotides: TGTGCCAGCAGTGGACAGAACTATGGCTACACCTTC. Translation gives CASSGQNYGYTF. The chain couples TRBV6-2 or TRBV6-3 to TRBJ1-2; possibly TRBD1 for D (6 bases). Trimming cost V 5 bases and J 2 bases, with 6 bases left between them. The CDR3 is 12 amino acids. CDR1 is MNHEY, CDR2 SVGEGT, per germline.

This clonotype occurred many times. This chain joins TRBV27 and TRBJ1-5; the D gene is possibly TRBD1 (5 bases). The CDR3 is 16 amino acids. Per germline, CDR1 MNHEY and CDR2 SMNVEV (reference sequence). The V gene lost 2 bases and the J gene lost 0 bases, with 11 bases spanning the gap. The chain's CDR3 is CASSLNGANSNQPQHF. The CDR3 bases are TGTGCCAGCAGTTTAAACGGGGCAAATAGCAATCAGCCCCAGCATTTT.